The clone carrying this T cell receptor beta chain was counted ten times or more. Its target is not known. Amplified regions were TCR beta CDR3 sequences from RNA transcripts. TCR CDR3 regions were first amplified by RT-PCR with HTBI primers. Using its own MiXCR run on the multiplex PCR reads, TCRdb lists one record per CDR3 protein. The sample holds more than 500,000 distinct CDR3 sequences, about 16% seen once. The data were taken from a study of T cells in Graves' hyperthyroidism and ophthalmopathy. The V end was cut by 0 bases, the J end by 6 bases, with 12 bases between. CDR1 SEHNR and CDR2 FQNEAQ come from the germline V gene (reference sequence). The CDR3 is 15 residues long. Study-wide results and limits: Most clonotypes that expanded in the thyroid above 0.001 also showed up in blood.

Sequencing input: blood. This clonotype was obtained from a woman aged 25 to 39 with Graves' ophthalmopathy. The genes are TRBV7-9 and TRBJ2-1; weak D call: TRBD2 (7 bases). The CDR3 reads CASSLAGGASNEQFF. In nucleotides, the CDR3 is TGTGCCAGCAGCTTAGCAGGGGGGGCCTCCAATGAGCAGTTCTTC.